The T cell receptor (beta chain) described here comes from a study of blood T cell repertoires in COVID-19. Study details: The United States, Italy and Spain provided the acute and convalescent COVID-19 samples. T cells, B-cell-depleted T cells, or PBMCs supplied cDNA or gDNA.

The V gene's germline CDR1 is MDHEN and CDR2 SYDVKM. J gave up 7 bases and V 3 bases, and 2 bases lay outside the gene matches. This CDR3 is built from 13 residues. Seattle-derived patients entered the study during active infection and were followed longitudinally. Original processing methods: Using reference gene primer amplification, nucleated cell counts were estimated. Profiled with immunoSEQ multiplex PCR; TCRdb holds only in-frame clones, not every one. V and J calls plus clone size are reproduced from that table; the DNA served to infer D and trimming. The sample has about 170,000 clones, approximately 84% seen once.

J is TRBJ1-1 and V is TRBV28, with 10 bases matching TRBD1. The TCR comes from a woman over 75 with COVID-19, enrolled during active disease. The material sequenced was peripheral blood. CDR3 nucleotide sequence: TGTGCCAGCAGTTTCGGACAGGGGGGTGAAGCTTTCTTT. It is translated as CASSFGQGGEAFF.